The sequence of this T cell receptor beta chain was determined in a study of tumor and adjacent non-tumor tissue in lung cancer. Notes on the study in general: Significantly higher TCR diversity was found in tumor than normal lung.

As regards this clonotype: Its antigen remains unidentified. One end of the junction fails to match germline, which may point to a read error.

Three rounds of nested PCR, following a modified ARM-PCR protocol, produced the TCRbeta library. Each CDR3 protein gets one entry after TCRdb re-called the multiplex PCR reads with MiXCR. The repertoire consists of under 95,000 distinct CDR3 sequences, with approximately 80% occurring once and the leading ten covering about 51%. From germline, CDR1 is MNHNS and CDR2 SASEGT. The CDR3 extends over 15 amino acids. No cell sorting was done before RNA was extracted from the tissue. Distant lung tissue was collected more than 3 cm away from the tumor edge. Sequenced: distant non-tumor lung tissue. The TCR originated in a man aged 55 to 69 with non-small cell lung cancer. J is TRBJ2-3 and V is TRBV6-1, with unresolved D. The CDR3 DNA follows: TGTGACAGCAGTGAAGTGTTAGGGAACACAGATACGCAGTATTTT. It codes for CDSSEVLGNTDTQYF.